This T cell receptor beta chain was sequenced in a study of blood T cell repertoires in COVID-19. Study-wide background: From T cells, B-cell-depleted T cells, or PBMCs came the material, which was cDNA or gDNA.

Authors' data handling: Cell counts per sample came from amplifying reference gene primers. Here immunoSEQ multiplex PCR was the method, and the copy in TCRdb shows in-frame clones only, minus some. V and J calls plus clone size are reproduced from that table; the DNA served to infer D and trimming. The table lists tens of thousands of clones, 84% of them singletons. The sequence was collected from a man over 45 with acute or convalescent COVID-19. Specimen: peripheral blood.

The CDR3 DNA sequence: TGCGCCAGCAGTCAAGGTAGCGGGGGGGATGGCACAGATACGCAGTATTTT. This translates into CASSQGSGGDGTDTQYF. The chain employs TRBV10-1 and TRBJ2-3, with 11 bases that match TRBD2. Trimming removed 5 bases from V and 1 base from J; junction bases left unmatched: 8. In germline, CDR1 is WNHNN, CDR2 SYGVQD (reference sequence). This CDR3 is 17 amino acids long.